The TCR beta chain under discussion was sequenced for a study of blood T cell repertoires in COVID-19. About the research overall: Sample material is recorded as cDNA or gDNA derived from T cells, B-cell-depleted T cells, or PBMCs.

Libraries were prepared by immunoSEQ multiplex PCR; TCRdb keeps only in-frame clonotypes and omits some of them. The sample consists of some 15,000 clones, less than 80% of them appearing once. Sequencing used peripheral blood. The source is a man aged 65 to 85 with active or convalescent COVID-19.

CDR3 sequence reads: CASSEVRQSPYEQYF. The DNA of the CDR3 is TGTGCCAGCAGTGAGGTACGTCAGTCTCCCTACGAGCAGTACTTC. V is TRBV6-1 and J is TRBJ2-7, with D unresolved. Trimming left V 3 bases short and J 2 bases short, with 14 bases between. This CDR3 spans 15 amino acids. Per the germline V gene, CDR1 is MNHNS and CDR2 is SASEGT.